The rows below give T cell receptor beta chains drawn from one sample of a study of post-analysis software for immune sequencing data. TCRdb redid the calling of the PCR reads with MiXCR, one entry per CDR3 protein. The data contain 180,000 or so distinct CDR3 sequences, 29% of them singletons. The sequencing input was blood. All receptors come from a girl aged 2-17 years with multiple sclerosis. Each CDR3 is given with its conserved first and last residue. D genes are given only for firm matches. Part of the rows lack a size; the others show once, few, many or a class for expanded clones.

>TRBJ2-1|NA|NA|TRBV29-1
CSVENSYNERFF
TGCAGCGTTGAAAACTCCTACAATGAGCGGTTCTTC
>TRBJ1-2|many|NA|TRBV14
CASSHLGGLANYGYTF
TGTGCCAGCAGCCACCTAGGGGGACTTGCTAACTATGGCTACACCTTC
>TRBJ2-3|NA|TRBD1|TRBV7-2
CASSFARTGGSDTQYF
TGTGCCAGCAGCTTCGCCCGAACAGGGGGGTCAGATACGCAGTATTTT
>TRBJ1-4|many|NA|TRBV20-1
CSARDNWAETGKLFF
TGCAGTGCTAGAGATAATTGGGCCGAGACTGGAAAACTGTTTTTT
>TRBJ2-7|many|NA|TRBV4-2
CASSQGTLSYEQYF
TGTGCCAGCAGCCAGGGGACTCTCTCCTACGAGCAGTACTTC
>TRBJ2-5|few|NA|TRBV20-1
CSTREVGGPVIQETQYF
TGCAGTACTAGAGAAGTAGGGGGGCCCGTGATCCAAGAGACCCAGTACTTC
>TRBJ2-1|many|TRBD2|TRBV20-1
CSARPSGRLGNEQFF
TGCAGTGCCAGACCGAGCGGGAGGCTCGGAAATGAGCAGTTCTTC
>TRBJ2-5|few|TRBD2|TRBV5-1
CASSLVAGGINEQYF
TGCGCCAGCAGCTTGGTAGCGGGGGGGATCAATGAGCAGTACTTC
>TRBJ2-2|once|TRBD1|TRBV7-9
CASIYPGQGRTGELFF
TGTGCCAGCATCTATCCGGGACAGGGGAGGACCGGGGAGCTGTTTTTT
>TRBJ2-7|NA|TRBD2|TRBV25-1
CASKAGVSYEQYF
TGTGCCAGCAAGGCGGGAGTATCCTACGAGCAGTACTTC
>TRBJ1-2|few|TRBD1|TRBV6-6
CASSLRDSRYYGYTF
TGTGCCAGCAGCCTCCGGGACAGCAGATACTATGGCTACACCTTC
>TRBJ1-4|NA|TRBD1|TRBV7-2
CASSRQGAANEKLFF
TGTGCCAGCAGCAGACAGGGCGCTGCTAATGAAAAACTGTTTTTT
>TRBJ1-1|NA|NA|TRBV7-3
CASSSGRDAEAFF
TGTGCCAGCAGCTCCGGCAGGGACGCTGAAGCTTTCTTT
>TRBJ1-1|NA|NA|TRBV18
CASSPQGIGNTEAFF
TGTGCCAGCTCACCACAGGGTATTGGGAACACTGAAGCTTTCTTT
>TRBJ1-1|few|TRBD1|TRBV11-2
CASSLPGTGGTEAFF
TGTGCCAGCAGCTTACCCGGGACAGGTGGGACTGAAGCTTTCTTT
>TRBJ2-3|NA|TRBD2|TRBV7-2
CASRDGAGGRTDTQYF
TGTGCCAGCAGAGACGGAGCGGGGGGCCGGACAGATACGCAGTATTTT
>TRBJ2-3|many|NA|TRBV11-2
CASSLSRGDTQYF
TGTGCCAGCAGCTTATCCCGGGGAGATACGCAGTATTTT
>TRBJ1-2|many|NA|TRBV13
CASSLVSARGYTF
TGTGCCAGCAGCTTAGTGAGCGCCCGGGGCTACACCTTC
>TRBJ2-4|few|NA|TRBV28
CASSWGQRTKNIQYF
TGTGCCAGCAGTTGGGGGCAAAGGACCAAAAACATTCAGTACTTC
>TRBJ2-1|NA|NA|TRBV13
CASSLDAGTFDNEQFF
TGTGCCAGCAGCTTAGATGCGGGAACCTTCGACAATGAGCAGTTCTTC
>TRBJ2-2|NA|NA|TRBV29-1
CGGGNGELFF
TGCGGAGGGGGGAACGGGGAGCTGTTTTTT
>TRBJ2-6|NA|NA|TRBV20-1
CSATNGGANVLTF
TGCAGTGCTACCAATGGGGGGGCCAACGTCCTGACTTTC
>TRBJ1-1|few|NA|TRBV15
CATQRRAGTEAFF
TGTGCCACCCAGCGCAGGGCCGGCACTGAAGCTTTCTTT
>TRBJ1-2|many|NA|TRBV12-3/TRBV12-4
CASSYQNYGYTF
TGTGCCAGCAGTTATCAGAACTATGGCTACACCTTC
>TRBJ2-7|many|TRBD1|TRBV29-1
CSVGGQALSYEQYF
TGCAGCGTTGGGGGACAGGCCCTGTCCTACGAGCAGTACTTC
>TRBJ1-2|NA|NA|TRBV5-1
CASRPIGQEGYTF
TGCGCCAGCAGACCTATCGGGCAGGAGGGCTACACCTTC
>TRBJ2-3|NA|NA|TRBV29-1
CSVVGSSTSPDTQYF
TGCAGCGTTGTGGGCTCCTCTACGTCTCCAGATACGCAGTATTTT
>TRBJ2-7|few|TRBD1|TRBV6-5
CAGSYPGGAGGNLRFIEQYF
TGTGCCGGCAGTTACCCAGGGGGCGCGGGCGGGAATTTACGTTTTATCGAGCAGTACTTC
>TRBJ2-1|many|NA|TRBV4-2
CASSQDPAGYNEQFF
TGTGCCAGCAGCCAAGATCCGGCGGGCTACAATGAGCAGTTCTTC
>TRBJ2-1|many|NA|TRBV7-6
CASSSGRTYNEQFF
TGTGCCAGCAGCTCGGGACGGACTTACAATGAGCAGTTCTTC
>TRBJ2-3|many|TRBD2|TRBV28
CASSPQRGGRTDTQYF
TGTGCCAGCAGTCCCCAGCGGGGGGGCCGTACAGATACGCAGTATTTT
>TRBJ1-6|many|NA|TRBV5-6
CASSLQGNSPLHF
TGTGCCAGCAGCTTACAGGGAAATTCACCCCTCCACTTT
>TRBJ2-2|NA|NA|TRBV10-2
CASSLVFGELFF
TGCGCCAGCAGTCTAGTTTTCGGGGAGCTGTTTTTT
>TRBJ1-6|NA|NA|TRBV7-9
CASSPYQGKMSPLHF
TGTGCCAGCAGCCCGTATCAGGGGAAGATGTCACCCCTCCACTTT
>TRBJ1-1|few|NA|TRBV6-6
CASSYFTSNTEAFF
TGTGCCAGCAGTTACTTTACATCGAACACTGAAGCTTTCTTT
>TRBJ1-1|NA|TRBD1|TRBV6-1
CASSPLGQGALNTEAFF
TGTGCCAGCAGCCCACTGGGGCAGGGGGCTTTGAACACTGAAGCTTTCTTT
>TRBJ1-1|NA|TRBD1|TRBV20-1
CSASFRGLNTEAFF
TGCAGTGCTAGTTTCAGGGGGCTGAACACTGAAGCTTTCTTT
>TRBJ2-7|NA|TRBD1|TRBV7-9
CASSLVRGGGQTYEQYF
TGTGCCAGCAGCTTAGTCCGAGGGGGCGGCCAAACCTACGAGCAGTACTTC
>TRBJ1-5|NA|NA|TRBV12-3/TRBV12-4
CASKKRQASNQPQHF
TGTGCCAGCAAAAAGCGACAGGCAAGCAATCAGCCCCAGCATTTT
>TRBJ2-5|few|NA|TRBV5-5
CASSLVGGGQKTQYF
TGTGCCAGCAGCTTGGTCGGGGGAGGCCAGAAGACCCAGTACTTC
>TRBJ1-2|few|NA|TRBV28
CASSLPSLSDNYGYTF
TGTGCCAGCAGTCTACCCAGTCTGTCGGATAACTATGGCTACACCTTC
>TRBJ2-1|NA|NA|TRBV29-1
CSVVWTVINEQFF
TGCAGCGTTGTTTGGACTGTTATCAATGAGCAGTTCTTC
>TRBJ2-2|NA|NA|TRBV20-1
CSARELQRNTGELFF
TGCAGTGCTAGAGAGCTCCAACGGAACACCGGGGAGCTGTTTTTT
>TRBJ1-2|many|TRBD1|TRBV12-3/TRBV12-4
CASSPGQGAHYGYTF
TGTGCCAGCAGTCCAGGGCAGGGGGCACACTATGGCTACACCTTC
>TRBJ2-3|many|NA|TRBV4-1
CASSQDPPQSTDTQYF
TGCGCCAGCAGCCAAGATCCCCCGCAAAGCACAGATACGCAGTATTTT
>TRBJ2-1|NA|TRBD2|TRBV7-6
CASSLNSGTSGRAGEQFF
TGTGCCAGCAGCTTAAACAGCGGAACTAGCGGGAGAGCAGGTGAGCAGTTCTTC
>TRBJ1-1|many|TRBD1|TRBV7-3
CASRPTGGTEAFF
TGTGCCAGCAGGCCGACAGGGGGCACTGAAGCTTTCTTT
>TRBJ2-7|NA|TRBD2|TRBV28
CASRGLLAGIYNEQYF
TGTGCCAGCAGGGGACTCTTAGCGGGAATTTACAATGAGCAGTACTTC
>TRBJ2-1|many|TRBD2|TRBV7-7
CASSASLAGGSYNEQFF
TGTGCTAGCAGCGCAAGTCTAGCGGGGGGCTCCTACAATGAGCAGTTCTTC
>TRBJ2-3|many|NA|TRBV5-1
CASSLVGLRTDTQYF
TGCGCCAGCAGCTTGGTTGGACTTCGCACAGATACGCAGTATTTT
>TRBJ2-7|many|TRBD2|TRBV5-1
CASSSGLAQPYEQYF
TGCGCCAGCAGCTCCGGACTAGCGCAACCCTACGAGCAGTACTTC